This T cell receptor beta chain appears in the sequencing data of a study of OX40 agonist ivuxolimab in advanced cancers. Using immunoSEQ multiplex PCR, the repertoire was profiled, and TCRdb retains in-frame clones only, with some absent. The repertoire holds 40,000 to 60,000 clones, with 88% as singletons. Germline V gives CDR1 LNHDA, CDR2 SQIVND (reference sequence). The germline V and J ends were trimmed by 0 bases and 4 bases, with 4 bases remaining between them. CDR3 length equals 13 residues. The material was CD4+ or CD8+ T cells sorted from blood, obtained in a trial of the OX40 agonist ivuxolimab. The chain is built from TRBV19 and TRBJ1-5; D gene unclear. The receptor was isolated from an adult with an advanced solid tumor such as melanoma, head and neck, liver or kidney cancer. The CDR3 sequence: CASSIEGNQPQHF. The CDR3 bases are TGTGCCAGTAGTATAGAGGGAAATCAGCCCCAGCATTTT.